The 21 T cell receptor beta chains presented below share a single source sample, sequenced in a study of T-cell reconstitution after alpha-beta-depleted transplantation in children (dated by TCRdb to about 2016). Receptor libraries were prepared by PCR. Sequencing was carried out with an Illumina HiSeq 2500. TCR libraries were prepared with molecular barcoding, using unique molecular identifiers to normalize TCRbeta repertoire quantification. The public reads were reprocessed in TCRdb via fastp at Q25 and MiXCR, keeping in-frame beta chains. A single entry per CDR3 protein holds the most common genes and DNA from its merged rows. The sample records almost 500,000 distinct CDR3 sequences, about an eighth of which are singletons. The biggest ten clones account for 4.5% to 6% of the sample. Sequences were derived from PBMCs from the stem cell graft donor, sampled from the stem cell graft. The receptor source for this set is a human donor who donated a stem cell graft to a child with combined immunodeficiency.

V is TRBV12-3 or TRBV12-4 and J is TRBJ1-4, with a tentative D call TRBD1 (5 bases). Trimming took 5 bases from V and 8 from J, leaving 15 bases between them. The CDR3 runs to 14 residues. The DNA for the CDR3 is TGTGCCAGCAGTCCCTGGGGGACCGCGGAAAAACTGTTTTTT. Translating gives CASSPWGTAEKLFF.

The V gene is TRBV5-6, the J gene TRBJ2-5; 8 bases align to TRBD2. Germline CDR1 and CDR2: SGHDT and YYEEEE. CDR3 length: 16 amino acids. J lost 4 bases, V lost 5 bases, and 13 bases had no gene match. The CDR3 sequence is CASRLLTGGPRETQYF. The CDR3 region has the DNA TGTGCCAGCAGATTGTTGACGGGAGGGCCCAGAGAGACCCAGTACTTC.

This clonotype has a count of ten or more. V gene TRBV5-1 combines with J gene TRBJ2-1; D is unclear. V lost 0 bases and J 5 bases, leaving 12 bases between the germline ends. CDR1 is SGHRS, CDR2 YFSETQ, per germline. The CDR3 covers 15 residues. The CDR3 bases are TGCGCCAGCAGCTTGGTGTACACACGGCACAATGAGCAGTTCTTC. The encoded protein is CASSLVYTRHNEQFF.

This clonotype was seen a handful of times. V and J are TRBV7-8 and TRBJ2-7; D is perhaps TRBD1 (6 bases). There are 14 residues in the CDR3. The germline CDR1 and CDR2 sequences are SGHVS and FQNEAQ. V lost 1 base and J lost 6, with 13 bases in between. CDR3 nucleotide sequence: TGTGCCAGCAGCTTAGACAGGGTAGCTCTCGAGCAGTACTTC. This codes for CASSLDRVALEQYF.

The chain joins TRBV5-6 to TRBJ1-3; tentative D call: TRBD1 (5 bases). The CDR3 extends over 14 amino acids. The V gene lost 1 base and the J gene lost 2 bases, with 7 bases spanning the gap. CDR1 and CDR2 from the germline V gene are SGHDT and YYEEEE. The CDR3 spells CASSLHRTGNTIYF. CDR3 in DNA: TGTGCCAGCAGCTTGCACAGGACTGGAAACACCATATATTTT.

The gene calls are TRBV25-1 and TRBJ2-7; 7 positions match TRBD1. The CDR3 loop spans 14 amino acids. V was pared by 1 base and J by 2 bases, with 2 bases of the junction left unmatched. Looked up from germline, CDR1 is MGHDK and CDR2 is SYGVNS. This CDR3 is CASSELGTAYEQYF. Written as DNA, the CDR3 is TGTGCCAGCAGTGAATTAGGGACAGCCTACGAGCAGTACTTC.

This clonotype showed up many times. The chain carries TRBV29-1 and TRBJ1-2; perhaps TRBD1 as D (5 bases). The CDR3 covers 14 residues. Germline loops: CDR1 SQVTM, CDR2 ANQGSEA. V shed 0 bases and J shed 2 bases, with 10 bases lying between them. The CDR3 nucleotides are TGCAGCGTTGAAGATGGGGGTTCGAACTATGGCTACACCTTC. This codes for CSVEDGGSNYGYTF.

J is TRBJ2-4 and V is TRBV29-1; no reliable D call. V was clipped by 4 bases and J by 3 bases, with 13 bases between them. There are 14 residues in the CDR3. CDR1 is SQVTM and CDR2 is ANQGSEA in the germline V gene. DNA for the CDR3: TGCAGCGTTGGTAGTATCGGAATCAAAAACATTCAGTACTTC. Translation: CSVGSIGIKNIQYF.

Points on this clonotype: Given a much more abundant clone one base away, this may be a read error. The rearrangement uses TRBV12-3 or TRBV12-4 and TRBJ1-1; D perhaps matches TRBD1 (5 bases). The CDR3 runs 13 residues. V lost 6 bases, J lost 3 bases, and 11 bases lay in between. CDR3 sequence reads: CASSSRQHTEAFF. CDR3 bases: TGTGCCAGCAGCTCCCGACAGCACACTGAAGCTTTCTTT.

This clonotype appeared a few times. V and J are TRBV5-1 and TRBJ2-1; D may correspond to TRBD1 or TRBD2 (5 bases each). This CDR3 spans 15 amino acids. Germline values: CDR1 SGHRS, CDR2 YFSETQ. Trimming stripped 5 bases from V and 8 bases from J, with 20 bases between. CDR3 in amino acids: CASRVSMRGLDEQFF. CDR3 bases: TGCGCCAGCAGGGTGTCTATGAGGGGTCTCGATGAGCAGTTCTTC.

This chain uses TRBV5-1 with TRBJ2-1, with 11 bases fitting TRBD1. The CDR3 is 15 amino acids. Germline V lookup: CDR1 SGHRS, CDR2 YFSETQ. Trimming took 4 bases from V and 6 from J; bases not matched to a gene: 6. CDR3 sequence: CASSTGQGAINEQFF. In DNA form, the CDR3 reads TGCGCCAGCAGCACCGGACAGGGGGCAATCAATGAGCAGTTCTTC. The whole variable domain, filled in from reference TRBV5-1 and TRBJ2-1, reads KAGVTQTPRYLIKTRGQQVTLSCSPISGHRSVSWYQQTPGQGLQFLFEYFSETQRNKGNFPGRFSGRQFSNSRSEMNVSTLELGDSALYLCASSTGQGAINEQFFGPGTRLTVL.

V gene TRBV20-1 combines with J gene TRBJ2-2, with D maybe TRBD1 (7 bases). V shed 5 bases and J shed 3 bases, with 13 bases lying between them. The CDR3 spans 14 residues. Germline CDR1 DFQATT, CDR2 SNEGSKA (reference sequence). CDR3 loop: CSASGGSDTGELFF. DNA for the CDR3: TGCAGTGCTTCAGGGGGGTCGGACACCGGGGAGCTGTTTTTT.

V and J are TRBV6-5 and TRBJ2-1, with no clear D. In germline, CDR1 is MNHEY, CDR2 SVGAGI. CDR3 length: 14 amino acids. The V and J ends lost 0 bases and 9 bases respectively, with 12 bases between them. The CDR3 spells CASSYSWGSGEQFF. The CDR3 bases are TGTGCCAGCAGTTACTCGTGGGGTTCTGGTGAGCAGTTCTTC.

This clonotype was counted at least ten times. J is TRBJ2-3 and V is TRBV7-3; tentatively, D is TRBD2 (5 bases). Trimming took 3 bases from V and 4 from J, leaving 8 bases between them. The germline V gene has CDR1 SGHTA and CDR2 FQGTGA. The CDR3 spans 13 residues. DNA for the CDR3: TGTGCCAGCAGCTTGGTCGGGGCAGATACGCAGTATTTT. Its protein is CASSLVGADTQYF.

This clonotype was recorded many times. The chain couples TRBV7-8 to TRBJ1-2; D remains ambiguous. Germline CDR1 is SGHVS and CDR2 is FQNEAQ. The CDR3 is made up of 17 amino acids. Trimming left V 5 bases short and J 4 bases short, with 23 bases between. In DNA form, the CDR3 reads TGTGCCAGCAGCCCCCTTCTGGGTATGGGATGGTCCTATGGCTACACCTTC. As protein: CASSPLLGMGWSYGYTF.

The chain is built from TRBV9 and TRBJ2-1, with no clear D. This CDR3 comprises 15 residues. In germline, CDR1 is SGDLS, CDR2 YYNGEE. V lost 0 bases to trimming and J lost 2 bases, with 9 bases between them. The CDR3 nucleotides read TGTGCCAGCAGCGTAGCTACAGCCACCTACAATGAGCAGTTCTTC. Residues: CASSVATATYNEQFF.

This clonotype appeared a few times. CDR3 in DNA: TGTGCCAGCAGCATAAAACCCGGGACTGATAACAATGAGCAGTTCTTC. Translation: CASSIKPGTDNNEQFF. This chain joins TRBV9 and TRBJ2-1, with a possible D match to TRBD2 (6 bases). The CDR3 contains 16 residues. Germline values: CDR1 SGDLS, CDR2 YYNGEE. V lost 4 bases and J lost 5, with 19 bases in between. Together with reference TRBV9 and TRBJ2-1, the CDR3 gives the full variable domain: DSGVTQTPKHLITATGQRVTLRCSPRSGDLSVYWYQQSLDQGLQFLIQYYNGEERAKGNILERFSAQQFPDLHSELNLSSLELGDSALYFCASSIKPGTDNNEQFFGPGTRLTVL.

This clonotype was seen many times. The CDR3 loop reads CASSPGIYEQYF. CDR3 nucleotide sequence: TGTGCCAGCAGCCCGGGCATCTACGAGCAGTACTTC. The V call is TRBV7-8, the J call TRBJ2-7, with D uncertain. Trimming removed 5 bases from V and 3 bases from J, with 8 bases in between. The CDR3 has 12 residues. CDR1 SGHVS and CDR2 FQNEAQ come from the germline V gene.

The chain couples TRBV6-1 to TRBJ1-1; TRBD1 agrees at 8 bases. The V gene's germline CDR1 is MNHNS and CDR2 SASEGT. The CDR3 has 13 residues. V was clipped by 7 bases and J by 5 bases; unmatched bases: 6. The CDR3 here is CASTDRAGTEAFF. DNA for the CDR3: TGTGCCAGCACGGACAGGGCCGGTACTGAAGCTTTCTTT.

This clonotype was observed a handful of times. This chain uses TRBV7-7 with TRBJ2-1; 7 positions match TRBD2. Looked up from germline, CDR1 is SSHAT and CDR2 is FNYEAQ (reference sequence). V shed 4 bases, J shed 9 bases, and the junction held 9 bases outside the gene matches. This CDR3 contains 14 residues. The CDR3 nucleotides read TGTGCCAGCAGCTCCGGGAGGCGGGAAAGTGAGCAGTTCTTC. Translation: CASSSGRRESEQFF.

This clonotype was seen a few times. The chain uses TRBV6-2 or TRBV6-3 and TRBJ1-1, with D perhaps matching TRBD1 (5 bases). V lost 2 bases, J lost 11 bases, and 21 bases lay in between. The CDR3 is 15 amino acids. Germline V gene data show CDR1 as MNHEY and CDR2 as SVGEGT. CDR3 nucleotide sequence: TGTGCCAGCAGTTACAGTCAGGGAGCCCAACCGAAGGCTTTCTTT. Translated: CASSYSQGAQPKAFF.